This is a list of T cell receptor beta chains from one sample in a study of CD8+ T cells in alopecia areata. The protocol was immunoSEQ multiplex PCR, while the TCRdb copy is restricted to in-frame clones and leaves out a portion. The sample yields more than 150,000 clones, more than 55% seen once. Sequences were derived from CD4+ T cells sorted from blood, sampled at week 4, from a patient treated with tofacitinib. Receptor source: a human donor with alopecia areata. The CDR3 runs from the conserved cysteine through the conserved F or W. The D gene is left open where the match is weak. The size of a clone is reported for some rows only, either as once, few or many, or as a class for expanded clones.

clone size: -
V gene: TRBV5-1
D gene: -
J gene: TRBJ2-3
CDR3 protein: CASSSMSTDTQYF
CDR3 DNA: TGCGCCAGCAGCAGCATGAGCACAGATACGCAGTATTTT

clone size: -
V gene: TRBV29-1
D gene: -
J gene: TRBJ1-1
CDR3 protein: CSVVRNTEAFF
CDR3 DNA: TGCAGCGTTGTGCGAAACACTGAAGCTTTCTTT

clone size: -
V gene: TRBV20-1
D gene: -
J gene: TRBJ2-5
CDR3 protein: CSGVPKETQYF
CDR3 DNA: TGCAGTGGGGTACCAAAAGAGACCCAGTACTTC

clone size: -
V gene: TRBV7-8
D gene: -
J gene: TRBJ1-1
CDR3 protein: CASSLLGAGVNTEAFF
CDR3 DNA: TGTGCCAGCAGCTTATTGGGGGCAGGGGTGAACACTGAAGCTTTCTTT

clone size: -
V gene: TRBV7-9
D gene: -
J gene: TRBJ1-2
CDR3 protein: CASTILGQGYGYTF
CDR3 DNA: TGTGCCAGCACCATCCTCGGCCAGGGCTATGGCTACACCTTC

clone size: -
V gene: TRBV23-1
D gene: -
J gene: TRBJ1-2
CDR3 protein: CRVFGYTF
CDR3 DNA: TGCCGGGTATTTGGCTACACCTTC

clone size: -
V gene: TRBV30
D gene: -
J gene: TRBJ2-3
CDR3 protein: CAWSKTLRTDTQYF
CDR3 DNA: TGTGCCTGGAGCAAAACCCTCCGCACAGATACGCAGTATTTT

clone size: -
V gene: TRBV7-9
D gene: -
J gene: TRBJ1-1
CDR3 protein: CASSLGSGANTEAFF
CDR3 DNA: TGTGCCAGCAGCCTAGGATCGGGAGCGAACACTGAAGCTTTCTTT

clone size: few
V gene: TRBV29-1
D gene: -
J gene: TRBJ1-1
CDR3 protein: CSVSRLDTRTEAFF
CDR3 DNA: TGCAGCGTTTCCCGCCTGGACACGAGAACTGAAGCTTTCTTT

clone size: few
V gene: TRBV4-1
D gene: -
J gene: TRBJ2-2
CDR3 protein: CASSQEVSSNTGELFF
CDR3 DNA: TGCGCCAGCAGCCAAGAGGTCAGCTCGAACACCGGGGAGCTGTTTTTT

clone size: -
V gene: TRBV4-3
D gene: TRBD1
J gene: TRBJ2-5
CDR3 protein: CASSQQTGLQETQYF
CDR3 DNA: TGCGCCAGCAGCCAGCAGACAGGGTTACAAGAGACCCAGTACTTC

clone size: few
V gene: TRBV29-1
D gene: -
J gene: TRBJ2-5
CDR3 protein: CSVEGSGETQYF
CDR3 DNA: TGCAGCGTTGAGGGGTCGGGGGAGACCCAGTACTTC

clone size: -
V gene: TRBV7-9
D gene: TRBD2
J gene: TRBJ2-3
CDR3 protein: CASSHTSGQRTDTQYF
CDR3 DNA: TGTGCCAGCAGCCACACTAGCGGCCAGAGGACAGATACGCAGTATTTT

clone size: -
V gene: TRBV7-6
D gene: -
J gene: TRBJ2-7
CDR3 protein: CASSLGTRDTTYEQYF
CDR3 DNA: TGTGCCAGCAGCTTAGGGACGAGGGACACCACCTACGAGCAGTACTTC

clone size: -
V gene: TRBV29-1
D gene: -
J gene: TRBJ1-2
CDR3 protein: CSVEAIHGSYGYTF
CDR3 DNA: TGCAGCGTTGAAGCTATACACGGGAGCTATGGCTACACCTTC

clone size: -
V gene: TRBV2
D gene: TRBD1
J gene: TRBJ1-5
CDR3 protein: CASNTGGNQPQHF
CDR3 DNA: TGTGCCAGCAACACAGGGGGCAATCAGCCCCAGCATTTT

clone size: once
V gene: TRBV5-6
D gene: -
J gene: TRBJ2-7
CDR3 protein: CASSRSGTTYEQYF
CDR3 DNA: TGTGCCAGCAGCCGTTCCGGGACAACTTACGAGCAGTACTTC

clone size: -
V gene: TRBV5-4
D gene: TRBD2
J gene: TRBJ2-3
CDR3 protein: CASSLVASGSDTQYF
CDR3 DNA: TGTGCCAGCAGCTTGGTGGCTAGCGGGTCAGATACGCAGTATTTT

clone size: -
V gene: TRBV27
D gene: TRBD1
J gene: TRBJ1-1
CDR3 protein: CASTRGDRNTEAFF
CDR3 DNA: TGTGCCAGCACCCGGGGGGACAGGAACACTGAAGCTTTCTTT

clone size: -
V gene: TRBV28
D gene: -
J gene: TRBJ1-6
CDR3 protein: CASSSPDSPLHF
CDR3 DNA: TGTGCCAGCAGTTCCCCCGATTCACCCCTCCACTTT

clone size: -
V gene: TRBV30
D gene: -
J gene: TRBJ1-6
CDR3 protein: CAWKVRVGNSPLHF
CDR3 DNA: TGTGCCTGGAAAGTCCGGGTCGGTAATTCACCCCTCCACTTT

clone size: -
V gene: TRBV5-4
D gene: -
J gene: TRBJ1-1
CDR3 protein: CASRSTQLNTEAFF
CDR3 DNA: TGTGCCAGCAGGTCGACACAATTGAACACTGAAGCTTTCTTT

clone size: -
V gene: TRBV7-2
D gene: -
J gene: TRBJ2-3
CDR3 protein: CASSPRRDTQYF
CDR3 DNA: TGTGCCAGCAGCCCCCGGAGGGATACGCAGTATTTT